This entry concerns a single TCR beta chain. Its antigen is unidentified. This specimen comes from a study of OX40 agonist ivuxolimab in advanced cancers. Study-level findings and limits: On average, CD8+ T cells had more expanded clones than CD4+.

J lost 5 bases, V lost 5 bases, and 3 bases had no gene match. CDR3 length: 14 residues. CDR1 is MNHNS and CDR2 is SASEGT in the germline V gene. Some clones are missing from TCRdb's copy, which holds only in-frame ones; the method was immunoSEQ multiplex PCR. The data contain roughly 38,000 clones, roughly 78% of them singletons. Sequences were derived from CD4+ or CD8+ T cells sorted from blood, sampled in a trial of the OX40 agonist ivuxolimab. The V call is TRBV6-1, the J call TRBJ2-5; TRBD2 agrees at 12 bases. The clonotype originates from an adult with an advanced solid tumor such as melanoma, head and neck, liver or kidney cancer. The CDR3 DNA sequence: TGTGCCAGCAGTTCCGGGACTAGCGGGGAGACCCAGTACTTC. It yields the protein CASSSGTSGETQYF.